The present T cell receptor (beta chain) was sequenced within a study of cytomegalovirus exposure and HLA in healthy donors. Primers for the PCR totalled 60 Vbeta and 13 Jbeta. Sequencing used immunoSEQ multiplex PCR; TCRdb keeps in-frame clones, though not all of them. This sample has around 150,000 clones, with more than 60% found just once. Germline CDR1 reads MNHEY; CDR2 reads SVGAGI. This CDR3 comprises 14 residues. Trimming removed 4 bases from V and 3 bases from J, with 10 bases in between. Unrecorded immune exposures were likely, despite nominal health at sampling. This clone was observed once.

The rearrangement uses TRBV6-5 and TRBJ1-5; a weak D match, TRBD1 (6 bases). The clonotype was recovered from a man between 35 and 55 years old in good health and CMV-seronegative. Sequenced input: PBMCs. The CDR3 bases are TGTGCCAGCAGTTTTGGGGGGGCCAATCAGCCCCAGCATTTT. Protein sequence: CASSFGGANQPQHF.